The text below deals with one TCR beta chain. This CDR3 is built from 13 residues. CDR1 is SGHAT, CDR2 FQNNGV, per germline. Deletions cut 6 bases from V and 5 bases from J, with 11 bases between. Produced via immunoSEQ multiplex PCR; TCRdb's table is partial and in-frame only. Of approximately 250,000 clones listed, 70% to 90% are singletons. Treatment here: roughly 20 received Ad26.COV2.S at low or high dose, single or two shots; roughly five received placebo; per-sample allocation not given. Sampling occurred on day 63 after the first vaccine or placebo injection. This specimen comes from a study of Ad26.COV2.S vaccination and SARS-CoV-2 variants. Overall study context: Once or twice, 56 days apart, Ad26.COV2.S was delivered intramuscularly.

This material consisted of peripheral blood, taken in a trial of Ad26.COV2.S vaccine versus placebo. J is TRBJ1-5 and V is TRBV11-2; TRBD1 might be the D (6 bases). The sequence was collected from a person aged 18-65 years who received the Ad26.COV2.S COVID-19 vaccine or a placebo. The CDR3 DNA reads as TGTGCCAGCAGTACACAGGGAGATCAGCCCCAGCATTTT. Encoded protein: CASSTQGDQPQHF.